This T cell receptor (delta chain) comes out of a study of gamma-delta T cells after stem cell transplantation. CDR1 and CDR2 from the germline V gene are TVYSNPD and GDNSRS (reference sequence). J lost 4 bases, V lost 4 bases, and 3 bases had no gene match. The CDR3 extends over 12 amino acids. TCRdb re-analyzed the RT-PCR reads via CATT. The sample shows roughly 15,000 delta-chain clones, about 32% of them seen only once. The material sequenced was gamma-delta T cells. This TCR derives from a human donor. It is not recorded whose cells these are; they may come from a transplant donor. This chain joins TRDV3 and TRDJ2, with 7 bases fitting TRDD3. This CDR3 is CACWGTTAQLFF. As DNA, the CDR3 is TGTGCCTGTTGGGGGACGACAGCACAACTCTTCTTT. Drawing the rest from reference TRDV3 and TRDJ2, the complete variable domain is CDKVTQSSPDQTVASGSEVVLLCTYDTVYSNPDLFWYRIRPDYSFQFVFYGDNSRSEGADFTQGRFSVKHILTQKAFHLVISPVRTEDSATYYCACWGTTAQLFFGKGTQLIVEP.